These T cell receptor beta chains were read from a single sample in a study of OX40 agonist ivuxolimab in advanced cancers. Assay used: immunoSEQ multiplex PCR; TCRdb lists only in-frame clones, some missing. This sample carries approximately 84,000 clones, about 80% of them seen once, and the ten largest clones take 2.5% to 3%. The material sequenced was CD4+ or CD8+ T cells sorted from blood, taken in a trial of the OX40 agonist ivuxolimab. The source is an adult with an advanced solid tumor such as melanoma, head and neck, liver or kidney cancer. The conserved cysteine and the conserved F or W are not part of the CDR3 here. Each record gives: V gene, J gene, CDR3 protein.

v_gene: TRBV7-6; j_gene: TRBJ2-2; CDR3aa: ASSPGLAGRGELF
v_gene: TRBV29-1; j_gene: TRBJ2-1; CDR3aa: SVEGGF
v_gene: TRBV7-2; j_gene: TRBJ1-5; CDR3aa: ASSQGQGNNQPQH
v_gene: TRBV7-9; j_gene: TRBJ2-1; CDR3aa: ASSLRQGASSYNEQF
v_gene: TRBV15; j_gene: TRBJ1-1; CDR3aa: ATSRGGQGNTEAF
v_gene: TRBV2; j_gene: TRBJ2-1; CDR3aa: ASRGQGVSYNEQF
v_gene: TRBV19; j_gene: TRBJ1-5; CDR3aa: ASSIEGVLSNQPQH
v_gene: TRBV7-2; j_gene: TRBJ1-1; CDR3aa: ASSGVGQQAF
v_gene: TRBV4-2; j_gene: TRBJ2-2; CDR3aa: ASSQERTGVAGELF
v_gene: TRBV6-5; j_gene: TRBJ1-2; CDR3aa: AAGVKNYGYT